Below, 23 T cell receptor beta chains from the same sample are listed, as sequenced in a study of breast tumors, draining lymph nodes, adjacent tissues (dated by TCRdb to the mid-2010s). Library preparation was by multiplex PCR. Sequencing was performed on an Illumina HiSeq 2000. In-frame beta chains were kept once TCRdb had trimmed the public reads at Q25 with fastp and called clones with MiXCR. Each entry merges the rows of one CDR3 protein and shows their most common DNA and genes. For this sample there are approximately 40,000 distinct CDR3 sequences; 30% to 45% appear just once. Roughly 11% of the sample is taken by the ten largest. The sequencing sample was made of breast tumor tissue. The receptors derive from a female donor with breast cancer. Some clones in this sample may be carry-over from other donors' samples.

On this clonotype itself: Given a much more abundant clone one base away, this may be a read error. This chain connects TRBV5-1 to TRBJ2-5; D gene uncertain. The germline V gene encodes CDR1 SGHRS and CDR2 YFSETQ. This CDR3 is 15 amino acids long. Here the CDR3 DNA reads TGCGCCGGCAGCTTGTCGCGAGGTTGGGAAGAGACCCAGTACTTC. Its translation is CAGSLSRGWEETQYF.

CDR3 loop: CASSVETSMFQYF. The CDR3 coding sequence is TGTGCCAGCAGTGTGGAGACGTCAATGTTTCAGTACTTC. The gene calls are TRBV6-1 and TRBJ2-4; D gene unclear. The germline V gene encodes CDR1 MNHNS and CDR2 SASEGT. The CDR3 has 13 amino acids. V lost 4 bases and J 11 bases, leaving 15 bases between the germline ends.

This clonotype was observed at least ten times. CDR3 region: CASSIGTSGAYEQYF. The CDR3 DNA reads as TGCGCCAGCAGCATAGGGACTAGCGGGGCCTACGAGCAGTACTTC. The chain joins TRBV5-1 to TRBJ2-7; 13 nucleotides match TRBD2. V gave up 4 bases and J gave up 2 bases; unmatched junction bases: 3. This CDR3 region has 15 residues. Germline V CDR1 and CDR2: SGHRS, YFSETQ.

This clonotype was observed a handful of times. The chain employs TRBV27 and TRBJ1-6; possibly TRBD1 for D (6 bases). This CDR3 is built from 14 residues. Per germline, CDR1 MNHEY and CDR2 SMNVEV (reference sequence). The V gene lost 10 bases and the J gene lost 6 bases, with 16 bases spanning the gap. CDR3 nucleotides: TGTGCCACACAACGCCGGGGGCTTAATTCACCCCTCCACTTT. Amino acid sequence: CATQRRGLNSPLHF.

The CDR3 DNA reads TGTGCCAGCAGCCTATATGGGTATGAGCAGTACTTC. It yields the protein CASSLYGYEQYF. The chain uses TRBV28 and TRBJ2-7; D is uncertain. Trimming removed 6 bases at V and 7 bases at J, with 13 bases between. This CDR3 is built from 12 residues. Germline V lookup: CDR1 MDHEN, CDR2 SYDVKM.

On this clonotype: A read error may explain this, as a much larger clone is one base away. The CDR3 does not end in the conserved phenylalanine or tryptophan, so this is likely a read error. The rearrangement links TRBV6-1 to TRBJ2-3; D tentatively fits TRBD1 or TRBD2 (5 bases each). This CDR3 is 15 amino acids long. In germline, CDR1 is MNHNS, CDR2 SASEGT. With 6 bases removed from V and 0 bases from J, the gap between germline ends came to 13 bases. This chain's CDR3 is CASSGKGSSTDTQYL. In DNA, the CDR3 is TGTGCCAGCAGCGGAAAGGGGAGTAGCACAGATACGCAGTATCTT.

There are many counts of this clonotype. The rearrangement joins TRBV5-5 to TRBJ2-2; the D gene is possibly TRBD1 (6 bases). The V and J ends lost 4 bases and 6 bases respectively, with 10 bases between them. Germline CDR1 is SGHKS and CDR2 is YYEKEE (reference sequence). This CDR3 comprises 13 residues. The CDR3 DNA reads TGTGCCAGCAGCAGAACAGGGCCCGGGGAGCTGTTTTTT. It encodes CASSRTGPGELFF.

The table lists this clonotype with a few counts. A clone one base away is much larger, so this may be a read error. This chain links TRBV5-1 with TRBJ2-1; TRBD2 aligns across 13 bases. CDR3 size: 14 residues. With V trimmed by 4 bases and J by 9 bases, 4 bases remained unmatched. CDR1 and CDR2 (germline): SGHRS, YFSETQ. The CDR3 region is CASSTSGRGGEQFF. Here the CDR3 DNA reads TGCGCCAGCAGCACTAGCGGGAGGGGGGGTGAGCAGTTCTTC.

In its sample, this clonotype was seen many times. The genes are TRBV29-1 and TRBJ2-7; 11 bases are a match to TRBD2. This CDR3 comprises 16 residues. Trimming at V came to 5 bases and at J to 0 bases, leaving 9 bases not matched to a gene. Per germline, CDR1 SQVTM and CDR2 ANQGSEA. The CDR3 nucleotides read TGCAGCGTTTTCATCCGTACTAGCGGGAGCTCCTACGAGCAGTACTTC. Translated: CSVFIRTSGSSYEQYF.

This clonotype occurred many times. The V and J genes are TRBV19 and TRBJ2-1; 10 positions agree with TRBD1. The germline V gene has CDR1 LNHDA and CDR2 SQIVND (reference sequence). The CDR3 totals 16 residues. After removal of 5 bases from V and 2 bases from J, the junction contained 6 bases not matched to a gene. CDR3 bases: TGTGCCAGTAGTGCCGCCGGACAGGGGGCCTACAATGAGCAGTTCTTC. Protein sequence: CASSAAGQGAYNEQFF. The full variable domain, in which reference TRBV19 and TRBJ2-1 provide the parts outside the CDR3, is DGGITQSPKYLFRKEGQNVTLSCEQNLNHDAMYWYRQDPGQGLRLIYYSQIVNDFQKGDIAEGYSVSREKKESFPLTVTSAQKNPTAFYLCASSAAGQGAYNEQFFGPGTRLTVL.

The chain employs TRBV24-1 and TRBJ2-1, with 8 bases that match TRBD2. Per the germline V gene, CDR1 is KGHDR and CDR2 is SFDVKD. This CDR3 spans 14 amino acids. V was pared by 8 bases and J by 7 bases, with 9 bases of the junction left unmatched. The CDR3 DNA reads TGTGCCACCAAAGCGGGAGTATCGGGTAATGAGCAGTTCTTC. Protein sequence: CATKAGVSGNEQFF.

This clonotype was observed many times. This chain connects TRBV15 to TRBJ1-2; D unresolved. With 0 bases removed from V and 2 bases from J, the gap between germline ends came to 7 bases. The CDR3 runs to 14 residues. The V gene's germline CDR1 is LNHNV and CDR2 YYDKDF (reference sequence). CDR3: CATSRDLQNYGYTF. The CDR3 DNA sequence: TGTGCCACCAGCAGAGATCTTCAGAACTATGGCTACACCTTC.

This clonotype was found a few times. This sequence joins TRBV28 and TRBJ2-7; 12 bases agree with TRBD2. V dropped 4 bases and J dropped 4; count of bases not matched to a gene: 5. Looked up from germline, CDR1 is MDHEN and CDR2 is SYDVKM. This CDR3 has 15 amino acids. The CDR3 bases are TGTGCCAGCAGTTCCCCGACTAGCGGGAGATACGAGCAGTACTTC. The encoded protein is CASSSPTSGRYEQYF.

The chain combines TRBV28 with TRBJ2-7; D uncertain. This CDR3 has 11 residues. Trimming removed 2 bases at V and 6 bases at J, with 5 bases between. From germline, CDR1 is MDHEN and CDR2 SYDVKM. The CDR3 bases are TGTGCCAGCAGTTTAAGGGCCGAGCAGTACTTC. It specifies CASSLRAEQYF.

This clonotype occurred many times. V and J are TRBV7-3 and TRBJ2-2; D call uncertain. Trimming cost V 5 bases and J 5 bases, with 12 bases left between them. This CDR3 has 14 residues. Germline V gene data show CDR1 as SGHTA and CDR2 as FQGTGA. The CDR3 is CASSPRPGTGELFF. CDR3 DNA: TGTGCCAGCAGCCCGAGACCTGGGACCGGGGAGCTGTTTTTT. Combining the CDR3 with reference TRBV7-3 and TRBJ2-2 gives the whole variable domain GAGVSQTPSNKVTEKGKYVELRCDPISGHTALYWYRQSLGQGPEFLIYFQGTGAADDSGLPNDRFFAVRPEGSVSTLKIQRTERGDSAVYLCASSPRPGTGELFFGEGSRLTVL.

CDR3 bases: TGTGCCAGCAGCTTAGGGGTTAGCACGGATGAGCAGTTCTTC. Its translation is CASSLGVSTDEQFF. V gene TRBV7-9 combines with J gene TRBJ2-1; D not certain. There are 14 residues in the CDR3. The germline gives CDR1 SEHNR, CDR2 FQNEAQ (reference sequence). Trimming took 1 base from V and 8 from J, leaving 12 bases between them.

In its sample, this clonotype was seen many times. This chain joins TRBV7-8 and TRBJ1-6; D is unclear. There are 15 residues in the CDR3. The germline V gene encodes CDR1 SGHVS and CDR2 FQNEAQ. Trimming took 5 bases from V and 0 from J, leaving 8 bases between them. CDR3: CASSTQSSYNSPLHF. The CDR3, as DNA: TGTGCCAGCAGCACGCAGAGCTCCTATAATTCACCCCTCCACTTT.

This clonotype was picked up many times. The V call is TRBV2, the J call TRBJ2-5; D gene unclear. CDR1 is SNHLY and CDR2 is FYNNEI in the germline V gene. The CDR3 totals 17 residues. Between the trimmed V and J ends, which lost 7 bases and 4 bases, there was a span of 25 bases. CDR3 protein: CASKTYLGLAKGETQYF. The CDR3 nucleotides are TGTGCCAGCAAGACGTACCTCGGCCTCGCGAAAGGAGAGACCCAGTACTTC.

This clonotype was recorded at least ten times. The rearrangement links TRBV20-1 to TRBJ2-3, with 9 bases matching TRBD2. From germline, CDR1 is DFQATT and CDR2 SNEGSKA (reference sequence). V lost 0 bases to trimming and J lost 1 base; unmatched junction nucleotides: 11. CDR3 size: 18 residues. The CDR3 is CSARDWGRREGRTDTQYF. The CDR3 DNA reads as TGCAGTGCTAGAGATTGGGGTCGGCGGGAGGGCCGCACAGATACGCAGTATTTT.

The table lists this clonotype with many counts. The chain uses TRBV20-1 and TRBJ2-5, with 14 bases aligning to TRBD2. Per the germline V gene, CDR1 is DFQATT and CDR2 is SNEGSKA (reference sequence). J lost 2 bases, V lost 6 bases, and 8 bases had no gene match. CDR3 size: 16 residues. CDR3 DNA sequence: TGCAGTGCCTCGACTAGCGGGAGGGCAGGGCAAGAGACCCAGTACTTC. It codes for CSASTSGRAGQETQYF.

The chain uses TRBV6-1 and TRBJ1-2; D not resolved. The CDR3 contains 16 residues. Germline V lookup: CDR1 MNHNS, CDR2 SASEGT. Trimming cost V 1 base and J 0 bases, with 12 bases left between them. CDR3 coding DNA: TGTGCCAGCAGTGAAGTAAGATACGCCACTAACTATGGCTACACCTTC. It encodes CASSEVRYATNYGYTF.

This clonotype was seen at least ten times. The chain has TRBV12-3 or TRBV12-4 and TRBJ2-3; the D is unclear. There are 14 residues in the CDR3. Deletions cut 3 bases from V and 7 bases from J, with 14 bases between. The CDR3 sequence is CASSFGPIANTQYF. The CDR3 bases are TGTGCCAGCAGTTTCGGCCCGATCGCTAATACGCAGTATTTT.

This clonotype was recorded many times. This chain joins TRBV13 and TRBJ2-6, with 9 bases fitting TRBD1. The CDR3 extends over 18 amino acids. The V gene's germline CDR1 is PRHDT and CDR2 FYEKMQ (reference sequence). V lost 5 bases and J lost 1; bases outside the gene matches: 9. CDR3 coding DNA: TGTGCCAGCAGCAACCGGGACAGGGAACGTTCTGGGGCCAACGTCCTGACTTTC. It specifies CASSNRDRERSGANVLTF.